These 14 T cell receptor beta chains originate from one sample sequenced in a study of regulatory T cells in long-lasting Graves disease. Time point in this sample: newly diagnosed GD, antithyroid drugs for less than 3 months. PBMCs provided the RNA from which the TCR library was made. CDR3 regions were amplified by Arm-PCR using iRepertoire HTBI primers to build TCR beta libraries. TCRdb fed the multiplex PCR reads into MiXCR, producing one record per CDR3 protein. In the table there are hundreds of thousands of distinct CDR3 sequences, about 16% of which are singletons. These data also formed part of another study, on T cells in Graves' hyperthyroidism and ophthalmopathy.

The source was peripheral blood mononuclear cells (PBMCs), collected at new diagnosis, from a patient treated with antithyroid drugs. The receptor source for this set is a woman under 40 with Graves disease.

This clonotype occurred many times. The chain employs TRBV28 and TRBJ1-2; no definite D call. V was trimmed by 8 bases and J by 5 bases, leaving 15 bases between them. Germline V gives CDR1 MDHEN, CDR2 SYDVKM. This CDR3 is 13 amino acids long. CDR3 residues: CASPRPDLYGYTF. In nucleotides, the CDR3 is TGTGCCAGCCCCCGGCCGGATTTGTATGGCTACACCTTC.

This sequence joins TRBV5-5 and TRBJ1-1; 10 bases line up with TRBD1. Germline trimming cut 3 bases from V and 0 bases from J; bases unmatched to any gene: 8. CDR3 size: 17 residues. Looked up from germline, CDR1 is SGHKS and CDR2 is YYEKEE (reference sequence). The CDR3 reads CASSSIAGQGLNTEAFF. The DNA of the CDR3 is TGTGCCAGCAGCTCTATCGCGGGACAGGGGTTGAACACTGAAGCTTTCTTT.

V usage is TRBV19 and J usage is TRBJ1-1, with TRBD1 as a possible D gene (6 bases). This CDR3 is 16 amino acids long. Germline loops: CDR1 LNHDA, CDR2 SQIVND (reference sequence). The V gene lost 8 bases and the J gene lost 1 base, with 20 bases spanning the gap. DNA of the CDR3: TGTGCCAGTTTTAGATGGGGGGGGGCAAAGAACACTGAAGCTTTCTTT. It is translated as CASFRWGGAKNTEAFF.

This clonotype appeared once. A much more abundant neighbour one base away suggests this may be a read error. J is TRBJ2-1 and V is TRBV7-2, with a weak D call TRBD2 (6 bases). The CDR3 has 14 residues. Germline V gene data show CDR1 as SGHTA and CDR2 as FQGNSA. The CDR3 loop is CASSSLPGVSEQSF. Written as DNA, the CDR3 is TGTGCCAGCAGTTCCCTTCCGGGAGTCAGTGAGCAGTCCTTC.

The table lists this clonotype with many counts. The chain joins TRBV12-3 or TRBV12-4 to TRBJ1-6; D call uncertain. The CDR3 is made up of 12 amino acids. Trimming pared 6 bases from V and 13 bases from J, leaving 13 bases between. CDR3 in amino acids: CASSQENPPLHF. The CDR3 DNA reads as TGTGCCAGCAGCCAAGAGAACCCCCCCCTCCACTTT.

This clonotype was seen at least ten times. The CDR3 reads CASSLTDRAPQPQHF. DNA of the CDR3: TGTGCCAGCAGTTTAACTGACAGGGCGCCTCAGCCCCAGCATTTT. This chain joins TRBV28 and TRBJ1-5; 7 bases map to TRBD1. The CDR3 consists of 15 residues. CDR1 and CDR2 (germline): MDHEN, SYDVKM. Germline trimming cut 2 bases from V and 6 bases from J; bases unmatched to any gene: 7. The complete variable domain, with remaining parts taken from reference TRBV28 and TRBJ1-5, reads DVKVTQSSRYLVKRTGEKVFLECVQDMDHENMFWYRQDPGLGLRLIYFSYDVKMKEKGDIPEGYSVSREKKERFSLILESASTNQTSMYLCASSLTDRAPQPQHFGDGTRLSIL.

The sample holds many counts of this clonotype. The gene calls are TRBV29-1 and TRBJ1-4; tentative D call: TRBD1 (5 bases). V was shortened by 4 bases and J by 5 bases, with 20 bases between the two germline ends. CDR1 SQVTM and CDR2 ANQGSEA come from the germline V gene. This CDR3 has 16 residues. CDR3 nucleotides: TGCAGCGTTGGGGGACTGGGTGGCGTTCGGAATGAAAAACTGTTTTTT. It encodes CSVGGLGGVRNEKLFF.

This clonotype was counted only a few times. The chain uses TRBV5-1 and TRBJ1-3; D possibly corresponds to TRBD1 (6 bases). The CDR3 contains 16 residues. The V gene's germline CDR1 is SGHRS and CDR2 YFSETQ. The V end was cut by 0 bases, the J end by 0 bases, with 10 bases between. CDR3 loop: CASSLDGDTSGNTIYF. The CDR3 DNA reads as TGCGCCAGCAGCTTGGACGGGGACACCTCTGGAAACACCATATATTTT.

This clonotype was found a few times. This chain joins TRBV24-1 and TRBJ2-3; D is possibly TRBD1 (5 bases). CDR1 and CDR2 from the germline V gene are KGHDR and SFDVKD. V lost 4 bases, J lost 1 base, and 11 bases lay in between. This CDR3 comprises 15 residues. CDR3 amino acids: CATSEYRSGTDTQYF. The DNA of the CDR3 is TGTGCCACCAGTGAATACAGGTCCGGCACAGATACGCAGTATTTT.

The rearrangement links TRBV28 to TRBJ1-5; TRBD1 matches 10 bases. Germline assignment: CDR1 MDHEN and CDR2 SYDVKM. J gave up 5 bases and V 7 bases, and 8 bases lay outside the gene matches. The CDR3 runs 15 residues. Here the CDR3 DNA reads TGTGCCAGCATCGCTCCCGGGACAGGGGATCAGCCCCAGCATTTT. Its translation: CASIAPGTGDQPQHF. Filled out from reference TRBV28 and TRBJ1-5, the complete variable domain reads DVKVTQSSRYLVKRTGEKVFLECVQDMDHENMFWYRQDPGLGLRLIYFSYDVKMKEKGDIPEGYSVSREKKERFSLILESASTNQTSMYLCASIAPGTGDQPQHFGDGTRLSIL.

This clonotype was found many times. V is TRBV28 and J is TRBJ2-5, with TRBD1 matching 12 bases. Germline CDR1 is MDHEN and CDR2 is SYDVKM. The junction had 15 bases not matched to a gene; V was cut back by 6 bases and J by 4 bases. This CDR3 region has 18 residues. The CDR3 region is CASSPDRGTGGVRETQYF. The CDR3 DNA reads as TGTGCCAGCAGCCCCGATCGAGGGACAGGGGGCGTTAGAGAGACCCAGTACTTC.

A few counts support this clonotype. V usage is TRBV6-2 or TRBV6-3 and J usage is TRBJ2-3, with D perhaps matching TRBD2 (6 bases). This CDR3 has 13 amino acids. V shed 7 bases and J shed 6 bases, with 14 bases lying between them. CDR1 is MNHEY and CDR2 is SVGEGT in the germline V gene. The CDR3 DNA reads as TGTGCCAGCACCCAACTAGCTGGTGATACGCAGTATTTT. Protein product: CASTQLAGDTQYF.

Many counts were recorded for this clonotype. This chain joins TRBV6-1 and TRBJ1-1, with D maybe TRBD1 (6 bases). Germline V CDR1 and CDR2: MNHNS, SASEGT. V lost 8 bases to trimming and J lost 6 bases, with 16 bases between them. The CDR3 consists of 13 residues. CDR3 nucleotide sequence: TGTGCCAGCGGGGGCCGGGGGAGCGCTGAAGCTTTCTTT. Residues: CASGGRGSAEAFF.

This clonotype occurred many times. DNA of the CDR3: TGTGCCAGCAGTTACGACGGGTTCGGGGAAAAAGAGACCCAGTACTTC. Encoded protein: CASSYDGFGEKETQYF. The chain has TRBV6-5 and TRBJ2-5, with a possible D match to TRBD2 (5 bases). This CDR3 is built from 16 residues. Per germline, CDR1 MNHEY and CDR2 SVGAGI. V was pared by 2 bases and J by 3 bases, with 16 bases between.